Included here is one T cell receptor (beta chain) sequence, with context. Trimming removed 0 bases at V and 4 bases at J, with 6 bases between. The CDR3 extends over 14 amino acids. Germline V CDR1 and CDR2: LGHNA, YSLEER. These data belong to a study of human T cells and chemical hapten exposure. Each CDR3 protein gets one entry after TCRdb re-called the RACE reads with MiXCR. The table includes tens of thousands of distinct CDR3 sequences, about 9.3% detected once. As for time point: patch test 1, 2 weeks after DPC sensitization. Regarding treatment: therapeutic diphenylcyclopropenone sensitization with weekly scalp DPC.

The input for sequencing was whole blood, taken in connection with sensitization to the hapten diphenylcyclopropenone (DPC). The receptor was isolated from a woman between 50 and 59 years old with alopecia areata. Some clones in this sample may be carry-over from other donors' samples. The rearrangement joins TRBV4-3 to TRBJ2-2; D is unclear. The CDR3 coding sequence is TGCGCCAGCAGCCAAGATCGGATCACCGGGGAGCTGTTTTTT. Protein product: CASSQDRITGELFF.